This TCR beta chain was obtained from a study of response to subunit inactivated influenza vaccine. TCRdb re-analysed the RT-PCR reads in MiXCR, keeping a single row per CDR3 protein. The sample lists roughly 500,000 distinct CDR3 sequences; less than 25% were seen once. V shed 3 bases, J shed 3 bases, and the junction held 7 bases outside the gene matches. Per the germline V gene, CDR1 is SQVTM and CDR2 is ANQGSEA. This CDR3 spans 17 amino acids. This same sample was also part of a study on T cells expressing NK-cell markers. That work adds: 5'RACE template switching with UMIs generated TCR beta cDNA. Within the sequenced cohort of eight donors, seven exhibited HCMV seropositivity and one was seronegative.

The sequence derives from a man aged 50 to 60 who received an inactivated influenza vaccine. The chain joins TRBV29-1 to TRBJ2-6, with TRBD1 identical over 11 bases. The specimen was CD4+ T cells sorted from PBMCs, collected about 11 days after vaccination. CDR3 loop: CSVEAGTGGYGANVLTF. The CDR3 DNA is TGCAGCGTTGAGGCCGGGACAGGGGGTTATGGGGCCAACGTCCTGACTTTC.